These 27 T cell receptor beta chains were sequenced from one sample in a study of CD8 T cells in Susac syndrome. Random-hexamer reverse transcription was applied to about 0.45 to 1 ug RNA. One entry per CDR3 protein, called by TCRdb with MiXCR from the immunoSEQ multiplex PCR reads. This sample has roughly 110,000 distinct CDR3 sequences, with roughly 90% found just once. The sample taken for sequencing was CD8+ T cells from PBMCs. These receptors were collected from a human donor in good health.

This rearrangement joins TRBV4-3 to TRBJ2-4, with 9 bases aligning to TRBD2. CDR1 is LGHNA and CDR2 is YSLEER in the germline V gene. The CDR3 sequence is 17 residues long. V lost 0 bases to trimming and J lost 8 bases; unmatched junction nucleotides: 11. The CDR3 region is CASSQEGRGGEIDIQYF. DNA for the CDR3: TGCGCCAGCAGCCAAGAGGGGCGGGGGGGGGAAATCGACATTCAGTACTTC.

V gene TRBV2 combines with J gene TRBJ1-6, with 8 bases matching TRBD1. CDR3 length: 16 amino acids. CDR1 SNHLY and CDR2 FYNNEI come from the germline V gene. The trim removed 4 bases at V and 7 bases at J, leaving 9 bases unmatched. As DNA, the CDR3 is TGTGCCAGCAGTGTTAATGCCCAGGGGGCAAATTCACCCCTCCACTTT. This encodes CASSVNAQGANSPLHF.

This sequence joins TRBV7-2 and TRBJ2-5, with a weak D call TRBD2 (5 bases). Trimming pared 2 bases from V and 3 bases from J, leaving 13 bases between. Germline V CDR1 and CDR2: SGHTA, FQGNSA. The CDR3 is 15 amino acids. For the CDR3, the DNA is TGTGCCAGCAGCTTATTCCCGTCGGGAAAAGAGACCCAGTACTTC. Protein sequence: CASSLFPSGKETQYF.

This chain joins TRBV6-1 and TRBJ2-1; 8 bases fit TRBD2. In germline, CDR1 is MNHNS, CDR2 SASEGT. The CDR3 extends over 20 amino acids. V was clipped by 5 bases and J by 0 bases; unmatched bases: 18. For the CDR3, the DNA is TGTGCCAGCAGTCCGGGAGGGCTAGCTTCCGAAAGAAGCTCCTACAATGAGCAGTTCTTC. Translation gives CASSPGGLASERSSYNEQFF.

This chain connects TRBV28 to TRBJ2-3; 7 positions agree with TRBD1. Germline loops: CDR1 MDHEN, CDR2 SYDVKM. The CDR3 length is 14 residues. V dropped 8 bases and J dropped 6; count of bases not matched to a gene: 11. CDR3 nucleotides: TGTGCCAGCCTAAACAGGGGATCATCCGATACGCAGTATTTT. As protein: CASLNRGSSDTQYF.

The J gene is TRBJ1-1, the V gene TRBV29-1, with 8 bases fitting TRBD1. The CDR3 is made up of 15 amino acids. The germline CDR1 and CDR2 sequences are SQVTM and ANQGSEA. Trimming cost V 1 base and J 8 bases; bases outside gene matches: 12. The CDR3 region has the DNA TGCAGCGTTGAAGCCGTGGGGCGACAGGGGCCCGAAGCTTTCTTT. Encoded protein: CSVEAVGRQGPEAFF.

This chain connects TRBV13 to TRBJ1-1; no firm D call. The CDR3 sequence is 11 residues long. CDR1 PRHDT and CDR2 FYEKMQ come from the germline V gene (reference sequence). Deletions cut 1 base from V and 8 bases from J, with 5 bases between. This CDR3 reads CASSLEREAFF. CDR3 in DNA: TGTGCCAGCAGCTTAGAGCGAGAAGCTTTCTTT.

In this sample, this clonotype turned up a few times. The chain uses TRBV6-5 and TRBJ2-5; 10 bases match TRBD2. Germline CDR1 reads MNHEY; CDR2 reads SVGAGI. Losses at the gene ends were 6 bases for V and 2 bases for J; bases not matched to a gene: 6. This CDR3 has 15 residues. CDR3 DNA sequence: TGTGCCAGCAGCCTCGGACTAGCGGTTCAAGAGACCCAGTACTTC. Translation: CASSLGLAVQETQYF.

V usage is TRBV19 and J usage is TRBJ1-1; no clear D. The CDR3 loop spans 13 amino acids. The V end lost 6 bases, the J end lost 0 bases, and 8 bases lay between the germline ends. Per the germline V gene, CDR1 is LNHDA and CDR2 is SQIVND (reference sequence). The CDR3 protein is CASRDTMNTEAFF. The CDR3 nucleotides read TGTGCCAGTAGGGATACTATGAACACTGAAGCTTTCTTT. Supplemented by reference TRBV19 and TRBJ1-1, the full variable domain reads DGGITQSPKYLFRKEGQNVTLSCEQNLNHDAMYWYRQDPGQGLRLIYYSQIVNDFQKGDIAEGYSVSREKKESFPLTVTSAQKNPTAFYLCASRDTMNTEAFFGQGTRLTVV.

The rearrangement links TRBV10-3 to TRBJ1-1; weak D call: TRBD1 (5 bases). The V end lost 5 bases, the J end lost 1 base, and 8 bases lay between the germline ends. Germline V gives CDR1 ENHRY, CDR2 SYGVKD. The CDR3 length is 13 residues. The CDR3 nucleotides read TGTGCCATCAGTCTACAGGAGAACACTGAAGCTTTCTTT. Translation: CAISLQENTEAFF.

V and J are TRBV29-1 and TRBJ2-1; D possibly uses TRBD1 or TRBD2 (6 bases each). The germline CDR1 and CDR2 sequences are SQVTM and ANQGSEA. CDR3 length: 18 amino acids. V was clipped by 8 bases and J by 7 bases, with 33 bases between them. The CDR3 nucleotides are TGCAGCTCAACCGCTGGGGGGCCCACGATGACTCGGGCAAATGAGCAGTTCTTC. Translation: CSSTAGGPTMTRANEQFF.

The chain carries TRBV7-3 and TRBJ2-1; D is uncertain. V shed 3 bases and J shed 0 bases, with 9 bases lying between them. Germline assignment: CDR1 SGHTA and CDR2 FQGTGA. The CDR3 spans 15 residues. This chain's CDR3 is CASSFQRSSYNEQFF. CDR3 DNA: TGTGCCAGCAGCTTTCAACGGAGCTCCTACAATGAGCAGTTCTTC.

This chain connects TRBV5-8 to TRBJ1-6; maybe TRBD1 (5 bases). With 4 bases removed from V and 10 bases from J, the gap between germline ends came to 12 bases. The germline V gene has CDR1 SGHTS and CDR2 YDEGEE. The CDR3 has 13 residues. CDR3 in DNA: TGTGCCAGCAGCCCTGACAGTAGATCACCCCTCCACTTT. This codes for CASSPDSRSPLHF.

This clonotype has a handful of counts. V usage is TRBV6-5 and J usage is TRBJ2-6; D not resolved. CDR1 MNHEY and CDR2 SVGAGI come from the germline V gene. This CDR3 has 16 residues. V was pared by 0 bases and J by 1 base, with 7 bases between. CDR3 loop: CASSYSIGSGANVLTF. CDR3 nucleotide sequence: TGTGCCAGCAGTTACTCGATCGGTTCTGGGGCCAACGTCCTGACTTTC.

V and J are TRBV27 and TRBJ1-5, with TRBD1 as a possible D gene (5 bases). Per the germline V gene, CDR1 is MNHEY and CDR2 is SMNVEV (reference sequence). This CDR3 has 15 residues. Trimming left V 1 base short and J 4 bases short, with 11 bases between. The CDR3 loop reads CASSLLATANQPQHF. The CDR3 nucleotides read TGTGCCAGCAGTTTATTAGCGACAGCAAATCAGCCCCAGCATTTT.

The V call is TRBV29-1, the J call TRBJ1-1, with TRBD1 matching over 7 bases. The CDR3 runs 14 residues. CDR1 is SQVTM and CDR2 is ANQGSEA in the germline V gene. J lost 1 base, V lost 7 bases, and 9 bases had no gene match. The CDR3 bases are TGCAGCGCCGCGGGGACAGCTCGGAACACTGAAGCTTTCTTT. Protein sequence: CSAAGTARNTEAFF.

The genes are TRBV7-2 and TRBJ1-1; possible D gene TRBD1, 6 bases. This CDR3 region has 14 residues. Trimming took 3 bases from V and 3 from J, leaving 11 bases between them. The germline V gene encodes CDR1 SGHTA and CDR2 FQGNSA. The CDR3 region has the DNA TGTGCCAGCAGCTTGCCGGGGGGCCACACTGAAGCTTTCTTT. This sequence encodes CASSLPGGHTEAFF.

The gene calls are TRBV23-1 and TRBJ2-7; D possibly corresponds to TRBD1 (5 bases). TRBV23-1 is an ORF; its function is uncertain. Trimming pared 8 bases from V and 4 bases from J, leaving 18 bases between. CDR3 length equals 14 residues. CDR3 sequence: CASSKGHLAYEQYF. The CDR3 DNA reads TGCGCCAGCTCAAAAGGACACTTGGCGTACGAGCAGTACTTC.

The chain has TRBV5-6 and TRBJ1-1; 8 positions agree with TRBD1. V gave up 0 bases and J gave up 5 bases; unmatched junction bases: 12. From germline, CDR1 is SGHDT and CDR2 YYEEEE. The CDR3 has 17 residues. CDR3 DNA sequence: TGTGCCAGCAGCTTGGGGGACAGGAGTTTCCTGGGGACTGAAGCTTTCTTT. Protein product: CASSLGDRSFLGTEAFF.

This chain connects TRBV13 to TRBJ2-5; tentative D call: TRBD2 (6 bases). The CDR3 loop spans 14 amino acids. The V end lost 1 base, the J end lost 5 bases, and 11 bases lay between the germline ends. Germline V gene data show CDR1 as PRHDT and CDR2 as FYEKMQ (reference sequence). CDR3 sequence (DNA): TGTGCCAGCAGCTTAGCGGGAGAAGTTGAGACCCAGTACTTC. Translated: CASSLAGEVETQYF.

This chain connects TRBV30 to TRBJ2-2; tentatively, D is TRBD2 (6 bases). This CDR3 is 16 amino acids long. Germline V gene lookup returns CDR1 GTSNPN and CDR2 SVGIG (reference sequence). Trimming stripped 0 bases from V and 1 base from J, with 12 bases between. The chain's CDR3 is CAWSVHGSGNTGELFF. CDR3 coding DNA: TGTGCCTGGAGTGTACACGGGAGCGGGAACACCGGGGAGCTGTTTTTT.

The chain has TRBV13 and TRBJ2-7; either TRBD1 or TRBD2 may supply D (5 bases each). The CDR3 loop spans 14 amino acids. V lost 2 bases to trimming and J lost 2 bases, with 10 bases between them. Germline V gene sequence: CDR1 PRHDT, CDR2 FYEKMQ (reference sequence). The CDR3 DNA sequence: TGTGCCAGCAGCTTAACCGGGACCCCCTACGAGCAGTACTTC. Protein: CASSLTGTPYEQYF.

This rearrangement joins TRBV7-2 to TRBJ1-2; perhaps TRBD1 as D (5 bases). The CDR3 contains 16 residues. Germline-derived CDR1 and CDR2 are SGHTA and FQGNSA. Trimming cost V 4 bases and J 8 bases, with 23 bases left between them. In DNA, the CDR3 is TGTGCCAGCAGCTCCCATCGGGGCAGGGAGACCCAAGGCTACACCTTC. It translates to CASSSHRGRETQGYTF.

The genes are TRBV25-1 and TRBJ1-4, with 7 bases identical to TRBD1. The germline V gene encodes CDR1 MGHDK and CDR2 SYGVNS. V lost 5 bases to trimming and J lost 6 bases; unmatched junction nucleotides: 6. CDR3 length: 14 amino acids. The CDR3 loop is CASSPGGFDEKLFF. For the CDR3, the DNA is TGTGCCAGCAGTCCAGGGGGTTTCGATGAAAAACTGTTTTTT. Together with reference TRBV25-1 and TRBJ1-4, the CDR3 gives the full variable domain: EADIYQTPRYLVIGTGKKITLECSQTMGHDKMYWYQQDPGMELHLIHYSYGVNSTEKGDLSSESTVSRIRTEHFPLTLESARPSHTSQYLCASSPGGFDEKLFFGSGTQLSVL.

This clonotype was seen a single time. V and J are TRBV15 and TRBJ1-1, with D tentatively TRBD1 (6 bases). CDR3 size: 13 residues. V was cut by 3 bases and J by 1 base, with 6 bases left in between. From germline, CDR1 is LNHNV and CDR2 YYDKDF (reference sequence). CDR3 loop: CATSRDRNTEAFF. The CDR3 bases are TGTGCCACCAGCAGGGACAGGAACACTGAAGCTTTCTTT.

This rearrangement joins TRBV7-9 to TRBJ2-1; D may be TRBD2 (5 bases). Trimming removed 8 bases at V and 5 bases at J, with 13 bases between. Per the germline V gene, CDR1 is SEHNR and CDR2 is FQNEAQ (reference sequence). CDR3 size: 13 residues. This CDR3 is CASEGRNDNEQFF. CDR3 nucleotide sequence: TGTGCCAGCGAGGGAAGGAACGACAATGAGCAGTTCTTC. The full variable domain, rest sourced from reference TRBV7-9 and TRBJ2-1, is DTGVSQNPRHKITKRGQNVTFRCDPISEHNRLYWYRQTLGQGPEFLTYFQNEAQLEKSRLLSDRFSAERPKGSFSTLEIQRTEQGDSAMYLCASEGRNDNEQFFGPGTRLTVL.

V and J are TRBV7-2 and TRBJ1-1; 10 nucleotides match TRBD1. This CDR3 has 13 amino acids. Germline lookup yields CDR1 SGHTA and CDR2 FQGNSA. Trimming removed 5 bases from V and 6 bases from J; junction bases left unmatched: 3. CDR3 sequence: CASSLGQGAEAFF. In nucleotides, the CDR3 is TGTGCCAGCAGCCTCGGACAGGGGGCTGAAGCTTTCTTT.